The T cell receptor beta chain under discussion was sequenced for a study of Graves' ophthalmopathy and Graves' hyperthyroidism. From RNA, the CDR3 regions of TCR beta chains were amplified and sequenced. First-round RT-PCR with HTBI primers preceded a second-round multiplex PCR. MiXCR was run by TCRdb on the multiplex PCR reads, yielding one entry per CDR3 protein. The data show over a million distinct CDR3 sequences, 36% seen once. Patients in the hyperthyroidism group, adults aged 18 to 65, were newly diagnosed, under 2 months' duration. Many counts were recorded for this clonotype. The V end lost 11 bases, the J end lost 0 bases, and 10 bases lay between the germline ends. Per the germline V gene, CDR1 is ENHRY and CDR2 is SYGVKD. The CDR3 runs to 13 residues.

The genes are TRBV10-3 and TRBJ2-2, with D perhaps given as TRBD1 or TRBD2 (5 bases each). The sample comprised peripheral blood or thyroid tissue (not recorded which). This TCR came from an adult man with Graves' hyperthyroidism. CDR3 amino acids: CAARDPNTGELFF. CDR3 DNA: TGTGCCGCCCGGGACCCGAACACCGGGGAGCTGTTTTTT.